These T cell receptor beta chains were read from a single sample in a study of T cells in Graves' hyperthyroidism and ophthalmopathy. TCRdb analysed the multiplex PCR reads with MiXCR anew, one entry per CDR3 protein. This sample carries around 190,000 distinct CDR3 sequences, approximately 15% of them seen once, and the ten largest clones take around 27%. Source material: blood. The receptors come from a woman in her 50s with Graves' hyperthyroidism. Each CDR3 is given with its conserved first and last residue. A D gene is named only where the DNA matches it firmly. Some rows have no size entry. The others give once, few or many, or a class for an expanded clone.

j_call: TRBJ2-2; v_call: TRBV4-2; clone_size: .; d_call: .; cdr3_aa: CASRGRGRTGELFF; cdr3_nt: TGTGCCAGCAGGGGGAGGGGGCGCACCGGGGAGCTGTTTTTT
j_call: TRBJ2-3; v_call: TRBV12-3/TRBV12-4; clone_size: .; d_call: TRBD2; cdr3_aa: CASRITSGRADTQYF; cdr3_nt: TGTGCCAGCAGGATAACTAGCGGGAGAGCAGATACGCAGTATTTT
j_call: TRBJ2-1; v_call: TRBV2; clone_size: many; d_call: TRBD2; cdr3_aa: CASSELAGGQKQFF; cdr3_nt: TGTGCCAGCAGTGAACTAGCGGGGGGGCAAAAGCAGTTCTTC
j_call: TRBJ2-3; v_call: TRBV27; clone_size: many; d_call: .; cdr3_aa: CASSYGPGTDTQYF; cdr3_nt: TGTGCCAGCAGTTACGGGCCCGGCACAGATACGCAGTATTTT
j_call: TRBJ1-1; v_call: TRBV20-1; clone_size: .; d_call: TRBD1; cdr3_aa: CSARPRGYTVTEAFF; cdr3_nt: TGCAGTGCTAGACCCAGGGGGTATACCGTCACTGAAGCTTTCTTT
j_call: TRBJ2-7; v_call: TRBV20-1; clone_size: many; d_call: .; cdr3_aa: CSARGGQDYEQYF; cdr3_nt: TGCAGTGCTAGAGGTGGTCAGGACTACGAGCAGTACTTC
j_call: TRBJ2-1; v_call: TRBV15; clone_size: many; d_call: .; cdr3_aa: CATSAQEYNEQFF; cdr3_nt: TGTGCCACCAGCGCTCAAGAATACAATGAGCAGTTCTTC
j_call: TRBJ1-1; v_call: TRBV19; clone_size: many; d_call: TRBD1; cdr3_aa: CASSIEGRTGVNTEAFF; cdr3_nt: TGTGCCAGTAGTATAGAGGGCCGGACAGGGGTCAACACTGAAGCTTTCTTT
j_call: TRBJ1-2; v_call: TRBV28; clone_size: many; d_call: .; cdr3_aa: CASSFGVGYGYTF; cdr3_nt: TGTGCCAGCAGTTTTGGCGTCGGCTATGGCTACACCTTC
j_call: TRBJ1-1; v_call: TRBV14; clone_size: many; d_call: .; cdr3_aa: CASSQDLRTEAFF; cdr3_nt: TGTGCCAGCAGCCAAGACCTCCGGACTGAAGCTTTCTTT
j_call: TRBJ1-4; v_call: TRBV5-1; clone_size: many; d_call: .; cdr3_aa: CASSLDRAANEKLFF; cdr3_nt: TGCGCCAGCAGCTTGGACAGGGCGGCTAATGAAAAACTGTTTTTT
j_call: TRBJ2-1; v_call: TRBV19; clone_size: many; d_call: TRBD2; cdr3_aa: CASSLLAGGGNEQFF; cdr3_nt: TGTGCCAGTAGCCTACTAGCGGGGGGGGGCAATGAGCAGTTCTTC
j_call: TRBJ2-5; v_call: TRBV7-2; clone_size: many; d_call: .; cdr3_aa: CASSLSGSQETQYF; cdr3_nt: TGTGCCAGCAGCTTGTCAGGGTCCCAAGAGACCCAGTACTTC
j_call: TRBJ2-7; v_call: TRBV29-1; clone_size: many; d_call: .; cdr3_aa: CSVSEFRAAYEQYF; cdr3_nt: TGCAGCGTCTCGGAATTCCGGGCCGCCTACGAGCAGTACTTC
j_call: TRBJ2-2; v_call: TRBV15; clone_size: many; d_call: .; cdr3_aa: CATSRDGGPNTGELFF; cdr3_nt: TGTGCCACCAGCAGAGATGGGGGTCCGAACACCGGGGAGCTGTTTTTT
j_call: TRBJ1-2; v_call: TRBV6-1; clone_size: many; d_call: .; cdr3_aa: CASRGGVVNYGYTF; cdr3_nt: TGTGCCAGCAGGGGAGGGGTGGTGAACTATGGCTACACCTTC
j_call: TRBJ1-2; v_call: TRBV4-1; clone_size: few; d_call: .; cdr3_aa: CASSQDRTIYGYTF; cdr3_nt: TGCGCCAGCAGCCAAGATAGGACAATCTATGGCTACACCTTC
j_call: TRBJ1-2; v_call: TRBV12-3/TRBV12-4; clone_size: .; d_call: TRBD1; cdr3_aa: CASSLSDGQGIYGYTF; cdr3_nt: TGTGCCAGCAGCCTGTCTGATGGACAGGGCATCTATGGCTACACCTTC
j_call: TRBJ1-5; v_call: TRBV9; clone_size: .; d_call: .; cdr3_aa: CASSLRDGQPQHF; cdr3_nt: TGTGCCAGCAGCCTCCGGGACGGTCAGCCCCAGCATTTT
j_call: TRBJ2-7; v_call: TRBV12-3/TRBV12-4; clone_size: many; d_call: .; cdr3_aa: CASSFTGRYEQYF; cdr3_nt: TGTGCCAGCAGTTTTACGGGACGGTACGAGCAGTACTTC
j_call: TRBJ2-7; v_call: TRBV12-3/TRBV12-4; clone_size: many; d_call: .; cdr3_aa: CASSFGQLYEQYF; cdr3_nt: TGTGCCAGCAGTTTCGGACAACTCTACGAGCAGTACTTC
j_call: TRBJ1-5; v_call: TRBV12-3/TRBV12-4; clone_size: many; d_call: .; cdr3_aa: CASSSWVNNQPQHF; cdr3_nt: TGTGCCAGCAGTTCCTGGGTAAACAATCAGCCCCAGCATTTT